Detailed here is one TCR beta chain. This clone was seen a single time. Its antigen is unknown. One base away there is no much larger clone; base qualities are not given. The cohort consisted of 600 to 700 healthy bone marrow donors. At the time of sampling, every cohort member was nominally healthy, though immune exposures that went unrecorded were likely present. The donor was CMV seropositive and belonged to the group of about 290 seropositive cohort members. A peripheral blood sample was collected from each donor, and TCR beta sequencing was performed on peripheral blood mononuclear cells. The Qiagen DNeasy Blood Extraction Kit was used to extract genomic DNA from the blood cell samples. V and J lose 2 bases and 8 bases, and a span of 7 bases separates them. Measured from the cysteine to the phenylalanine, the CDR3 is 13 residues long. Solely the CDR3 DNA is kept, with 39 bases framed from the first base. CDR1 and CDR2 (MDHEN, SYDVKM) derive from the germline V gene.

The data belong to a study of cytomegalovirus exposure and HLA in healthy donors (dated by TCRdb to 2015 to 2018). In the study overall: In an earlier analysis of fewer than 750 of the donors, 276 Gb of sequence data and 90 million to 120 million unique TCR beta sequences from about 179 million T cells were reported. On average, roughly 240,000 unique TCR beta nucleotide sequences were sequenced per donor among 300 to 500 genotyped donors of the cohort, with 15% to 20% of those sequences being non-productive. Using immunosequencing, the study profiled T cell repertoires from around 680 subjects and related those repertoires to cytomegalovirus serostatus. All discovery cohort repertoires had been generated using a single sequencing platform. Of the 398 genotyped donors, less than 90% were placed in the genetic ancestry cluster associated with self-reported Caucasian donors. In a later analysis, previously published TCR beta repertoires from 670 or so donors were re-analyzed and high-resolution HLA genotyping was added so that TCR occurrence patterns could be studied. Roughly five DR-DQ haplotypes were handled as single units for association and clustering because linkage in the cohort was strong. An early release that covered about 640 HLA-typed donors contained around 330 gigabases of sequencing data and some 87 million unique TCR sequences. Typing coverage varied by locus: about 629-630 donors for A, B, C, DRB1 and DQB1; more than 500 for DQA1; more than 600 for DPA1; 400 to 480 for DPB1. In addition to the first cohort of 666 subjects, a separate validation cohort of under 150 different subjects was used. A later genetic analysis took genome-wide SNP genotypes for about 55% of the 666 donors and used that subset as a discovery cohort. Donor age, sex, ethnicity and CMV serostatus were compiled together with the repertoire data. To predict cytomegalovirus infection status, the study combined high-throughput TCR immunosequencing, statistical association of individual TCRs with disease status, and machine learning. The later analysis used no new phenotypic data to find candidate immune exposures, relying instead on TCR beta sequences and their occurrence across donors. HLA typing included class I and class II loci at four-digit resolution. An earlier analysis of several hundred of the donors applied high-throughput TCR beta sequencing to assess whether each TCR beta V gene segment acted as functional or pseudogenic. The study aimed to test whether cataloging public T cell receptors could reveal signatures of past pathogen exposure.

The method was the immunoSEQ multiplex PCR assay. A mixture of 60 forward primers for TCR Vbeta segments and 13 reverse primers for TCR Jbeta segments was used in the multiplex PCR. Amplification of the CDR3 region of rearranged TCR beta genes was performed with a multiplex PCR assay on genomic DNA. The Illumina HiSeq System was used to sequence the amplified TCR beta libraries as 87-base-pair reads. Concerning the study's data processing: A later analysis counted 75 million to 100 million unique TCR beta chains across the 650 to 700 repertoires, and some 12 million of these chains were shared by at least two donors. To remove PCR and sequencing errors, raw reads were error-corrected and collapsed into unique sequences using a nearest-neighbor algorithm that merged closely related sequences. V, D and J gene segments were assigned by aligning CDR3 sequences to IMGT reference sequences. For a sequence to be retained, a match of at least six nucleotides was required to both a V gene segment and a J gene segment. Rearrangements were classified as productive when the CDR3 lacked stop codons and remained in frame with V and J, and all other rearrangements were classified as non-productive. CDR3 was defined by IMGT convention, running from the second conserved V-encoded cysteine to the conserved J-encoded phenylalanine. The earlier analysis of about 610 of the donors excluded any sequence lacking an unambiguous match to a single V gene segment. An earlier analysis of 587 of the donors classified V segments as functional when productive rearrangements were above 56.7% and as segregating when the standard deviation between donors was above 5%. A statistical classification framework was developed to diagnose cytomegalovirus status using the catalog of TCR beta chain sequences. V and J gene assignment, in a later analysis, came from comparing TCR nucleotide sequences with IMGT/GENE-DB human TR gene sequences. Using the TCRdist pipeline, a later analysis assigned CDR3 sequences along with most-parsimonious VDJ recombination scenarios. In a later analysis, each TCR beta chain was defined by its CDR3 amino acid sequence together with its V-gene family, and reads without a unique V-gene family were excluded. In a later analysis, 550 to 650 highly shared, low-generation-probability nucleotide sequences were removed to address suspected cross-contamination and a sequencing artifact. In a later analysis, a clonal expansion index for each public chain was calculated from normalized within-repertoire ranks of inferred template counts. In a later analysis, generation probabilities were computed using a VDJ recombination model fitted to out-of-frame rearrangements, and the results were checked against IGoR. Hypergeometric tests were used in a later analysis to score TCR-TCR, TCR-HLA and TCR-CMV co-occurrence, with a repertoire-size bias correction applied to the TCR pairs. To estimate false discovery rates, a later analysis permuted the HLA or CMV assignments 20 times. In a later analysis, co-occurring TCRs were grouped with DBSCAN, and TCRdist sequence similarity was added when clustering was performed within HLA-allele-positive subsets. Repertoires with fewer than 30,000 or more than 120,000 public chains, plus five repertoires with anomalous nucleotide sharing, were excluded from co-occurrence clustering. In its TCRdb copy, this immuneACCESS table keeps in-frame sequences only and misses some clones. Where compared with another copy, unresolved V genes explain less than half of these, and the others have no known cause. The D gene and trimming were derived from the DNA, and the V and J assignments and clone size from that table. Recorded for this sample are almost 200,000 clones; roughly 80% of them occurred a single time. The ten largest clones capture approximately 0.4% of the sample.

Points the paper makes about the study in general: V-gene and J-gene trimming of TCR beta chains was associated with a missense DCLRE1C variant in a later genetic analysis, and the association was replicated in an independent cohort. In a later analysis, most CMV-associated TCR beta chains were found to appear HLA-restricted, with HLA associations seemingly driven largely by CMV exposure. A further reported finding was that TCR beta sequences accurately predicted the HLA-A and HLA-B alleles for most subjects in the first cohort. In a later analysis, TCR association rates were found to vary across HLA loci, with the most associated TCRs seen for DRB1 alleles and the fewest for HLA-C alleles. The 87-base-pair reads could not distinguish some IMGT-functional V segments, including TRBV6-2 and TRBV6-3, so those segments were excluded. An earlier analysis of some 590 of the donors showed that most TCR beta V segments appeared in productive rearrangements either about 87% or about 30% of the time, which broadly matched IMGT annotations. While some public TCRs were present in many individuals, most TCR sequences turned up only very rarely across donors. In vitro tests confirmed that three of the cytomegalovirus-associated TCR beta chains recognize cytomegalovirus antigens. The authors suggested that the approach could potentially be extended to other disease states and immunological phenotypes. Several of the top co-occurrence clusters appeared to be linked to parvovirus B19, influenza, CMV and Epstein-Barr virus, according to a later analysis. A later genetic analysis reported fewer N-insertions in productive TCRs among donors in an Asian-associated ancestry cluster than the approximately 700-donor mean. This cohort had only TCR beta chains sequenced, and the lack of alpha or paired-chain data limited which features could be detected. The study gave a list of 150 to 200 TCR beta chains associated with cytomegalovirus. The classifier was reported to diagnose cytomegalovirus status with high specificity and sensitivity in both the original cohort and the validation cohort. When HLA alleles, especially DR and DQ, strongly co-occurred, attributing TCR associations to individual alleles was difficult. At a false discovery rate of 0.05, a later analysis linked under 20,000 TCR beta sequences to specific HLA alleles. For the cohort, immune exposure information was limited to CMV serostatus. Correlated functional status among segregating V segments might reflect linkage disequilibrium, but an unknown experimental factor could not be ruled out. Because HLA typing was unavailable for some donors at each locus, only the typed subset was used in association tests. A cluster of highly shared sequence variants was judged likely to represent a technical artifact of the sequencing pipeline. A later analysis found that HLA-associated TCR beta chains were more clonally expanded and had lower generation probabilities than equally common non-associated chains. Presence/absence analyses assumed roughly uniform sequencing depth across donors, an assumption that may not hold. The earlier analysis of about 600 of the donors excluded seventeen rarely observed V segments, including chromosome 9 orphons, because counts were too low.

The specimen was PBMCs. The source is a male donor in good health and CMV-seropositive. This chain is built from TRBV28 and TRBJ1-6, with the D gene too uncertain to name. The CDR3 region reads CASSLDRYSPLHF. The nucleotide sequence is TGTGCCAGCAGTTTAGATCGGTATTCACCCCTCCACTTT.